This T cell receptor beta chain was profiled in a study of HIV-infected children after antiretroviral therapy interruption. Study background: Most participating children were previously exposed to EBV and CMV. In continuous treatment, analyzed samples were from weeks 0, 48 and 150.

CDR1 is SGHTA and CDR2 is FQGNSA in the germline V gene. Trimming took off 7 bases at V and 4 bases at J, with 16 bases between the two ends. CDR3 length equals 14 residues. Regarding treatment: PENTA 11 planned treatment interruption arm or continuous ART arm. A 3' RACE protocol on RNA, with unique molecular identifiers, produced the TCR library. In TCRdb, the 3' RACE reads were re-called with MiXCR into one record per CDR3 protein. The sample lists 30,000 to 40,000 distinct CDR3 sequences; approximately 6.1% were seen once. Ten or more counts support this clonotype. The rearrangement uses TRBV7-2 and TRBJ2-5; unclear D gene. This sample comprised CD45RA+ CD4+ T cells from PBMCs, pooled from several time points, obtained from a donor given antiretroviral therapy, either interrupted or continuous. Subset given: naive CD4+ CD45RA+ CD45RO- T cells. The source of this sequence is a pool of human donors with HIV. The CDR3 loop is CASIPVGSRETQYF. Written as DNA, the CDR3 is TGTGCCAGCATACCAGTGGGCAGTCGAGAGACCCAGTACTTC.